The TCR beta chain under discussion was sequenced for a study of cytomegalovirus exposure and HLA in healthy donors (dated by TCRdb to about 2017). Regarding the study in general: An earlier analysis of several hundred of the donors reported approximately 280 Gb of sequence data and 117 million unique TCR beta sequences obtained from roughly 170 million T cells. In a later analysis, previously published TCR beta repertoires from 550 to 750 donors were re-analyzed and high-resolution HLA genotyping was added so that TCR occurrence patterns could be studied. Across 300 to 500 genotyped donors of the cohort, an average of approximately 220,000 unique TCR beta nucleotide sequences per donor were sequenced, and around 20% of those sequences were non-productive. The study combined high-throughput TCR immunosequencing, statistical association of individual TCRs with disease status, and machine learning to predict cytomegalovirus infection status. About 310 gigabases of sequencing data and approximately 84 million unique TCR sequences were included in an early release covering 550 to 800 HLA-typed donors. Both class I and class II loci were covered by HLA typing, at four-digit resolution. The study aimed to test whether signatures of past pathogen exposure could be identified by cataloging public T cell receptors. To decide whether each TCR beta V gene segment behaved as functional or pseudogenic, an earlier analysis of 587 of the donors relied on high-throughput TCR beta sequencing. Every repertoire in the discovery cohort had been generated on one and the same sequencing platform. In addition to the first cohort of roughly 670 subjects, a separate validation cohort of under 150 different subjects was used. Four to six DR-DQ haplotypes were handled as single units for association and clustering, since linkage in the cohort was strong. Using immunosequencing, the study profiled T cell repertoires from around 670 subjects and related those repertoires to cytomegalovirus serostatus. Donor age, sex, ethnicity and CMV serostatus were collected together with the repertoire data. Of the 300 to 450 genotyped donors, approximately 81% were placed in the genetic ancestry cluster associated with self-reported Caucasian donors. Typing coverage differed by locus: A, B, C, DRB1 and DQB1 were typed in roughly 620-640 donors, DQA1 in 522, DPA1 in approximately 600, and DPB1 in around 490. In a later genetic analysis, genome-wide SNP genotypes for about three fifths of the 666 donors were used, and that subset was treated as a discovery cohort. In the later analysis, no new phenotypic data were used to find candidate immune exposures; instead, reliance was placed on TCR beta sequences and their occurrence across donors.

The cohort was made up of approximately 670 healthy bone marrow donors. Cohort members were all nominally healthy when sampled, although unrecorded immune exposures were likely present. The donor tested CMV seronegative and was one of the 352 seronegative cohort members. A peripheral blood sample was collected from each donor, and TCR beta sequencing was performed on peripheral blood mononuclear cells. The Qiagen DNeasy Blood Extraction Kit was used to extract genomic DNA from the blood cell samples. As concerns this clone: Its antigen is still unknown. Per-base quality was not reported, and no clone a single base away is much larger than it.

The research as a whole found: In vitro tests confirmed that a few of the cytomegalovirus-associated TCR beta chains recognize cytomegalovirus antigens. The classifier was reported to diagnose cytomegalovirus status with high specificity and sensitivity in both the original cohort and the validation cohort. A later analysis found that TCR association rates varied across HLA loci, with DRB1 alleles showing the most associated TCRs and HLA-C alleles the fewest. The cohort was sequenced for TCR beta chains only, and without alpha or paired-chain data the features that could be detected were limited. The only immune exposure information available for the cohort was CMV serostatus. In an earlier analysis of fewer than 700 of the donors, most TCR beta V segments appeared in productive rearrangements about 87% or about 30% of the time, broadly matching IMGT annotations. A further reported finding was that TCR beta sequences accurately predicted the HLA-A and HLA-B alleles for most subjects in the first cohort. A later analysis associated roughly 17,000 TCR beta sequences with specific HLA alleles at a false discovery rate of 0.05. Compared with the roughly 700-donor mean, donors in an Asian-associated ancestry cluster had fewer N-insertions in productive TCRs, according to a later genetic analysis. In a later analysis, most CMV-associated TCR beta chains were found to appear HLA-restricted, with HLA associations seemingly driven largely by CMV exposure. Sequencing depth was assumed to be roughly uniform across donors in the presence/absence analyses, though that assumption may not hold. While some public TCRs were present in many individuals, most TCR sequences turned up only very rarely across donors. When HLA alleles, especially DR and DQ, strongly co-occurred, TCR associations were difficult to assign to individual alleles. A later analysis reported that several top co-occurrence clusters appeared linked to parvovirus B19, influenza, CMV and Epstein-Barr virus. Some IMGT-functional V segments, including TRBV6-2 and TRBV6-3, could not be told apart with the 87-base-pair reads, so those segments were excluded. An association between a missense DCLRE1C variant and V-gene and J-gene trimming of TCR beta chains was found in a later genetic analysis and replicated in an independent cohort. A cluster of highly shared sequence variants was judged likely to be a technical artifact of the sequencing pipeline. The study gave a list of 150 to 200 TCR beta chains associated with cytomegalovirus. Linkage disequilibrium might explain the correlated functional status among segregating V segments, but an unknown experimental factor could not be excluded. A later analysis found that HLA-associated TCR beta chains were more clonally expanded and had lower generation probabilities than equally common non-associated chains. It was suggested by the authors that the approach could potentially be generalized to other disease states and immunological phenotypes. Because counts were too low, roughly 18 rarely observed V segments, including chromosome 9 orphons, were left out of the earlier analysis of over 550 of the donors. Because HLA typing was unavailable for some donors at each locus, only the typed subset was used in association tests.

V sheds 2 bases and J sheds 2 bases, leaving 13 bases between their ends. From cysteine to phenylalanine, the CDR3 is 14 amino acids long. The kept DNA is CDR3 alone, 42 bases in frame from the first base. Looking up the germline V gene yields CDR1 SQVTM and CDR2 ANQGSEA. Library preparation used the immunoSEQ multiplex PCR assay. The multiplex PCR relied on a mix of 60 forward primers for TCR Vbeta segments and 13 reverse primers for TCR Jbeta segments. The CDR3 region of rearranged TCR beta genes was amplified from genomic DNA by a multiplex PCR assay. On the Illumina HiSeq System, the amplified TCR beta libraries were sequenced as 87-base-pair reads. The original pipeline was this. A later analysis tallied approximately 87 million unique TCR beta chains across the 666 repertoires, and about 12 million of those chains were shared by two or more donors. Raw reads were error-corrected and collapsed into unique sequences with a nearest-neighbor algorithm that merged closely related sequences to remove PCR and sequencing errors. CDR3 sequences were aligned to IMGT reference sequences to assign V, D and J gene segments. For a sequence to be retained, a match of at least six nucleotides was required to both a V gene segment and a J gene segment. A rearrangement counted as productive if the CDR3 had no stop codons and remained in frame with V and J, and every other rearrangement counted as non-productive. Following IMGT convention, CDR3 was defined as the stretch from the second conserved V-encoded cysteine to the conserved J-encoded phenylalanine. The earlier analysis of 587 of the donors excluded sequences that lacked an unambiguous match to a single V gene segment. In an earlier analysis of more than 500 of the donors, a V segment was called functional when productive rearrangements were above 56.7%, and segregating when the standard deviation between donors exceeded 5%. A statistical classification framework was built to diagnose cytomegalovirus status from the catalog of TCR beta chain sequences. V and J gene assignment, in a later analysis, came from comparing TCR nucleotide sequences with IMGT/GENE-DB human TR gene sequences. A later analysis assigned CDR3 sequences and most-parsimonious VDJ recombination scenarios with the TCRdist pipeline. In a later analysis, each TCR beta chain was defined by its CDR3 amino acid sequence together with its V-gene family, and reads without a unique V-gene family were excluded. In a later analysis, a few hundred highly shared, low-generation-probability nucleotide sequences were removed to address suspected cross-contamination and a sequencing artifact. In a later analysis, a clonal expansion index was calculated for each public chain from normalized within-repertoire ranks of inferred template counts. Generation probabilities in a later analysis came from a VDJ recombination model fitted to out-of-frame rearrangements, and those results were checked against IGoR. In a later analysis, TCR-TCR, TCR-HLA and TCR-CMV co-occurrence was scored with hypergeometric tests, and a repertoire-size bias correction was applied to TCR pairs. To estimate false discovery rates, a later analysis permuted the HLA or CMV assignments 20 times. A later analysis grouped co-occurring TCRs with DBSCAN, adding TCRdist sequence similarity when clustering within HLA-allele-positive subsets. Repertoires with fewer than 30,000 or more than 120,000 public chains, plus five repertoires with anomalous nucleotide sharing, were excluded from co-occurrence clustering. TCRdb re-hosts the immuneACCESS table, in-frame sequences only. Its copies lack some clones; in the studies checked, an unresolved V gene accounts for under half of them, and the cause for the rest is not known. V and J calls and clone size are copied from that table; D and trimming were computed from the DNA. Present in this sample are roughly 250,000 clones, 75% to 90% of which were seen just once. Of the sample, 0.3% falls within the top ten clones.

Source material: PBMCs. In this chain, TRBV29-1 is recombined with TRBJ2-7, and perhaps TRBD1 as D gene, on 6 matching bases. The sequence was obtained from a girl aged 2-10 years in good health and CMV-seronegative. This receptor carries the CDR3 CSVERGFSPYEQYF. The DNA sequence is TGCAGCGTTGAAAGGGGGTTCAGTCCCTACGAGCAGTACTTC.